This is a list of T cell receptor beta chains from one sample in a study of human T cells and chemical hapten exposure. TCRdb independently ran MiXCR on the RACE reads; one entry per CDR3 protein. The sample has around 200,000 distinct CDR3 sequences; 20% to 25% are singletons. The sample consisted of whole blood, taken in connection with sensitization to the hapten diphenylcyclopropenone (DPC). The receptors were gathered from a middle-aged woman with alopecia areata. Some clones in this sample may be carry-over from other donors' samples. Each CDR3 is given with its conserved first and last residue. A D gene is named only where the DNA matches it firmly. Only part of the rows carry a size: once, few, many, or a class if the clone is expanded.

clone size | J gene | V gene | D gene | CDR3 DNA | CDR3 protein
- | TRBJ1-5 | TRBV5-6 | - | TGTGCCAGCAGCTTGGGGACACTGGTGGACTGGGACTTT | CASSLGTLVDWDF
- | TRBJ2-1 | TRBV29-1 | - | TGCAGCGTTACATTGTTGGTAGCGGCCCATTCTAGCTCCTACAATGAGCAGTTCTTC | CSVTLLVAAHSSSYNEQFF
- | TRBJ1-6 | TRBV4-2 | - | TGTGCCAGCAGCCAAGATATCGGGGAGGGCTCACCCCTCCACTTT | CASSQDIGEGSPLHF
- | TRBJ2-3 | TRBV29-1 | TRBD1 | TGCAGCATTAAAGGGGGCGCGACAGATACGCAGTATTTT | CSIKGGATDTQYF
- | TRBJ2-2 | TRBV6-5 | - | TGTGCCAGCAGTTACAAGGGGGTATCCGGCACCGGGGAGCTGTTTTTT | CASSYKGVSGTGELFF
- | TRBJ1-5 | TRBV3-1 | - | TGTGCCAGCAGCCATGAGGGGCTTAATAGCAATCAGCCCCAGCATTTT | CASSHEGLNSNQPQHF
few | TRBJ2-7 | TRBV29-1 | - | TGCAGCGTTGAAGACCAGGGAGCCTACGAGCAGTACTTC | CSVEDQGAYEQYF
- | TRBJ2-3 | TRBV18 | - | TGTGCCAGCTCACCCTCACTAGCTTCAGATACGCAGTATTTT | CASSPSLASDTQYF
- | TRBJ1-3 | TRBV27 | - | TGTGCCAGCAGTCTAAGAAGGGGGGGAAACACCATATATTTT | CASSLRRGGNTIYF
few | TRBJ2-7 | TRBV12-3/TRBV12-4 | - | TGTGCCAGCAGTTTGCAAAGTTTCAGGGGAAACGAGCAGTACTTC | CASSLQSFRGNEQYF